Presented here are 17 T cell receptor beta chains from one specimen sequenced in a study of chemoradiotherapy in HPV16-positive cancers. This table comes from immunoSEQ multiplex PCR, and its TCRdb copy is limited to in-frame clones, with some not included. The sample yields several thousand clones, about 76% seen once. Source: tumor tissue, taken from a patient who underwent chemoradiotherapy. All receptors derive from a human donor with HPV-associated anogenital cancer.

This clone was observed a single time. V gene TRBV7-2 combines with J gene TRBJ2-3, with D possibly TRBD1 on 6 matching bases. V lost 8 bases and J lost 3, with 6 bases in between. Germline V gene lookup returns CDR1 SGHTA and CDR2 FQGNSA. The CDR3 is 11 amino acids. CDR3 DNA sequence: TGTGCCAGCGACAGGACAGATACGCAGTATTTT. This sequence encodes CASDRTDTQYF. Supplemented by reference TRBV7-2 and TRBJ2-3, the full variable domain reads GAGVSQSPSNKVTEKGKDVELRCDPISGHTALYWYRQSLGQGLEFLIYFQGNSAPDKSGLPSDRFSAERTGGSVSTLTIQRTQQEDSAVYLCASDRTDTQYFGPGTRLTVL.

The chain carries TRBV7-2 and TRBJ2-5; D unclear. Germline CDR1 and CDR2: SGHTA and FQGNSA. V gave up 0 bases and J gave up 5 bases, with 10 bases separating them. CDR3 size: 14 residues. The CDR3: CASSLARNQETQYF. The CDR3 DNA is TGTGCCAGCAGCTTAGCCCGGAATCAGGAGACCCAGTACTTC.

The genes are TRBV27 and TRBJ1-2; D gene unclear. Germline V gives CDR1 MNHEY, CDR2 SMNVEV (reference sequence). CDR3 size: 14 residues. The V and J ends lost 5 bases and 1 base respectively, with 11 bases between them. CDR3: CASSPSQLNYGYTF. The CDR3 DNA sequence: TGTGCCAGCAGTCCCTCACAACTTAACTATGGCTACACCTTC.

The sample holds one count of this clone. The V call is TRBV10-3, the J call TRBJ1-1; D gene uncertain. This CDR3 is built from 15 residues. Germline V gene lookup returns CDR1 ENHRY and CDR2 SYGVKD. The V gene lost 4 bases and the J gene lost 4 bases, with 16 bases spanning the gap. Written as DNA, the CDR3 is TGTGCCATCAGTGGGTACGAGGGAGTGGTCACTGAAGCTTTCTTT. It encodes CAISGYEGVVTEAFF.

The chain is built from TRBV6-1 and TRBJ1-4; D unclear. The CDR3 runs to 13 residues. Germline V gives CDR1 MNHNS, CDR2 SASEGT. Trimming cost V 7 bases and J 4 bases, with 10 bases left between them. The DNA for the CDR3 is TGTGCCAGCAAAGGCAGACATAATGAAAAACTGTTTTTT. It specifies CASKGRHNEKLFF.

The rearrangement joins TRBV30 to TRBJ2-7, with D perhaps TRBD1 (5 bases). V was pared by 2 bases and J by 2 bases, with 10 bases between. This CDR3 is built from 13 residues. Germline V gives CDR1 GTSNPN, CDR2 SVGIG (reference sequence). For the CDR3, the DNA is TGTGCCTGGAGTAGGATACAGGCCTACGAGCAGTACTTC. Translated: CAWSRIQAYEQYF.

The CDR3 DNA reads TGTGCCAGTAGGGACGAGGGAGGGAGCACAGATACGCAGTATTTT. It codes for CASRDEGGSTDTQYF. This chain uses TRBV19 with TRBJ2-3, with 7 bases lining up with TRBD2. With 6 bases clipped from V and 0 bases from J, the junction kept 6 bases outside the gene matches. This CDR3 spans 15 amino acids. The germline V gene encodes CDR1 LNHDA and CDR2 SQIVND (reference sequence).

CDR3 in amino acids: CASSRLRGSYEQYF. In nucleotides, the CDR3 is TGTGCCAGCAGCCGCCTTAGGGGCTCCTACGAGCAGTACTTC. The genes are TRBV6-5 and TRBJ2-7; possibly TRBD1 for D (5 bases). In germline, CDR1 is MNHEY, CDR2 SVGAGI. The CDR3 loop spans 14 amino acids. V lost 6 bases and J lost 0, with 12 bases in between.

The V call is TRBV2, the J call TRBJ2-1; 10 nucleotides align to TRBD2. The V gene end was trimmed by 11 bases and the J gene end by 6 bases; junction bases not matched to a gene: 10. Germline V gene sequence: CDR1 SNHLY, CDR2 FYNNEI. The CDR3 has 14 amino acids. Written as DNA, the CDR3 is TGTGCCGGCGGCGGGACTAGCGAAAGCAATGAGCAGTTCTTC. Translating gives CAGGGTSESNEQFF.

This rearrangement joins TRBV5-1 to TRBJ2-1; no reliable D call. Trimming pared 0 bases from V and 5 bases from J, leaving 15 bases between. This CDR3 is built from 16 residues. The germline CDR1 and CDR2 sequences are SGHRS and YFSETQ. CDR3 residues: CASSLVLSSVNNEQFF. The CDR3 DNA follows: TGCGCCAGCAGCTTGGTTTTGAGCTCGGTTAACAATGAGCAGTTCTTC. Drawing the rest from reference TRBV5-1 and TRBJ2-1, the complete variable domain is KAGVTQTPRYLIKTRGQQVTLSCSPISGHRSVSWYQQTPGQGLQFLFEYFSETQRNKGNFPGRFSGRQFSNSRSEMNVSTLELGDSALYLCASSLVLSSVNNEQFFGPGTRLTVL.

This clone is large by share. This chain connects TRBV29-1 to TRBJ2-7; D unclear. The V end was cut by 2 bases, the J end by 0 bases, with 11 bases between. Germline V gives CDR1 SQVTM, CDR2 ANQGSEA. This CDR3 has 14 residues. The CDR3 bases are TGCAGCGTTGAACGTCAAGGGATCTCCTACGAGCAGTACTTC. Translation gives CSVERQGISYEQYF.

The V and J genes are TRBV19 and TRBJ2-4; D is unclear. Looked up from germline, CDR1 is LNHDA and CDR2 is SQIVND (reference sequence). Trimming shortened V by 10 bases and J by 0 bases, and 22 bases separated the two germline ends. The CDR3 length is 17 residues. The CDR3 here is CATSTGRLELAKNIQYF. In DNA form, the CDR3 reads TGTGCCACCTCAACCGGGCGATTAGAACTAGCCAAAAACATTCAGTACTTC.

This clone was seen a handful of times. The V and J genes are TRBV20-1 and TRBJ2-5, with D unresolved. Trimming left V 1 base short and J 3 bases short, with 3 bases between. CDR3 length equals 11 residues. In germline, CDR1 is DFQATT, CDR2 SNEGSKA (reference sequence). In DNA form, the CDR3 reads TGCAGTGCTAGAGGTGAAGAGACCCAGTACTTC. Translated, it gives CSARGEETQYF.

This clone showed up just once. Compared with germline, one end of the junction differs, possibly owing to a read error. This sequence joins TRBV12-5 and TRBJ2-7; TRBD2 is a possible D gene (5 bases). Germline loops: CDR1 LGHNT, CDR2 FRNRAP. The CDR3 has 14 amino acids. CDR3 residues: CTSGLVPSSYEQYF. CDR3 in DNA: TGTACTAGTGGTTTGGTCCCGTCCTCTTACGAGCAGTACTTC.

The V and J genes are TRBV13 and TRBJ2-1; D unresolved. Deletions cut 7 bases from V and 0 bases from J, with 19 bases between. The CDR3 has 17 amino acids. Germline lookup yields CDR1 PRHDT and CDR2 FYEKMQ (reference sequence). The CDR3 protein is CASTYHSGSHSYNEQFF. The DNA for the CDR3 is TGTGCCAGCACCTACCACTCGGGCTCTCACTCCTACAATGAGCAGTTCTTC.

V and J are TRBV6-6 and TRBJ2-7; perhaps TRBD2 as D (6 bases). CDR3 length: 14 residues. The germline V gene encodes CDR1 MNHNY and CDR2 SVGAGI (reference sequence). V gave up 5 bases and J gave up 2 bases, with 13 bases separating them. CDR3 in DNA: TGTGCCAGCAGTCGATCGACGGGAGCCTACGAGCAGTACTTC. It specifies CASSRSTGAYEQYF.

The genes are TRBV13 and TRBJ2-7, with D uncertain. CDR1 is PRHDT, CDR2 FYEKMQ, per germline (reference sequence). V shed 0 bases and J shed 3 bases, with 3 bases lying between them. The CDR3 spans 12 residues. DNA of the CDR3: TGTGCCAGCAGCTTAGGTGGCTACGAGCAGTACTTC. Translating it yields CASSLGGYEQYF.